Presented here are 13 T cell receptor beta chains from one specimen sequenced in a study of human T cells and chemical hapten exposure. As to time point: patch test 3, about 24 weeks after DPC sensitization. As for treatment: therapeutic diphenylcyclopropenone sensitization with weekly scalp DPC. Each CDR3 protein is one row after TCRdb ran MiXCR on the RACE reads. The sample has about 82,000 distinct CDR3 sequences, roughly 13% seen once. The source material was whole blood, sampled in connection with sensitization to the hapten diphenylcyclopropenone (DPC). Source of these receptors: a woman in her forties or fifties with alopecia areata. Some clones in this sample may be carry-over from other donors' samples.

The gene calls are TRBV7-6 and TRBJ2-5; 10 bases fit TRBD2. The CDR3 extends over 18 amino acids. Trimming at V came to 6 bases and at J to 1 base, leaving 14 bases not matched to a gene. The germline CDR1 and CDR2 sequences are SGHVS and FNYEAQ. CDR3 nucleotide sequence: TGTGCCAGCAGGCCCTTCAGGTCTCCTAGCGGGGGCCAAGAGACCCAGTACTTC. It codes for CASRPFRSPSGGQETQYF.

This clonotype was recorded at least ten times. The chain combines TRBV7-9 with TRBJ1-2, with a possible D match to TRBD1 (5 bases). With 5 bases removed from V and 4 bases from J, the gap between germline ends came to 23 bases. The CDR3 sequence is 17 residues long. Looked up from germline, CDR1 is SEHNR and CDR2 is FQNEAQ (reference sequence). CDR3 in amino acids: CASSGRDGGRGLYGYTF. As DNA, the CDR3 is TGTGCCAGCAGCGGCCGGGACGGTGGTCGGGGCCTCTATGGCTACACCTTC.

The V gene is TRBV10-3, the J gene TRBJ2-3; perhaps TRBD2 as D (6 bases). V was pared by 3 bases and J by 4 bases, with 11 bases between. Germline CDR1 reads ENHRY; CDR2 reads SYGVKD. This CDR3 spans 14 amino acids. The CDR3 DNA is TGTGCCATCAGTGATCGGACTACGCCAGATACGCAGTATTTT. Its translation is CAISDRTTPDTQYF.

V is TRBV6-2 or TRBV6-3 and J is TRBJ2-3, with D possibly matching TRBD2 (6 bases). V was clipped by 2 bases and J by 1 base, with 7 bases between them. The CDR3 runs 14 residues. In germline, CDR1 is MNHEY, CDR2 SVGEGT. The CDR3 sequence is CASSYAGRTDTQYF. As DNA, the CDR3 is TGTGCCAGCAGTTACGCGGGGCGCACAGATACGCAGTATTTT.

Ten or more counts support this clonotype. This rearrangement joins TRBV2 to TRBJ2-1; TRBD2 aligns across 10 bases. CDR3 size: 14 residues. Looked up from germline, CDR1 is SNHLY and CDR2 is FYNNEI. The ends lost 1 base at V and 8 bases at J; junction bases unmatched: 2. The CDR3: CASSEGTSGDEQFF. The CDR3, as DNA: TGTGCCAGCAGTGAAGGGACTAGCGGCGATGAGCAGTTCTTC.

The chain recombines TRBV7-6 with TRBJ2-7; D is perhaps TRBD1 (6 bases). Trimming pared 4 bases from V and 4 bases from J, leaving 20 bases between. Per the germline V gene, CDR1 is SGHVS and CDR2 is FNYEAQ. This CDR3 spans 16 amino acids. CDR3 amino acids: CASSSEQGRGIYEQYF. The CDR3 DNA is TGTGCCAGCAGCTCCGAACAGGGTAGGGGAATTTACGAGCAGTACTTC.

The rearrangement joins TRBV7-2 to TRBJ2-1; possible D gene TRBD1, 6 bases. The V and J ends lost 1 base and 4 bases respectively, with 11 bases between them. The germline CDR1 and CDR2 sequences are SGHTA and FQGNSA. The CDR3 consists of 15 residues. CDR3 in amino acids: CASSLEDRDYNEQFF. The CDR3 DNA is TGTGCCAGCAGCTTAGAGGACAGAGATTACAATGAGCAGTTCTTC.

CDR3 loop: CSARDVSGSVTGELFF. As DNA, the CDR3 is TGCAGTGCTAGAGATGTTAGCGGGAGTGTCACCGGGGAGCTGTTTTTT. The V and J genes are TRBV20-1 and TRBJ2-2, with TRBD2 matching 9 bases. V lost 0 bases to trimming and J lost 4 bases; unmatched junction nucleotides: 6. From germline, CDR1 is DFQATT and CDR2 SNEGSKA (reference sequence). The CDR3 length is 16 residues.

The rearrangement links TRBV2 to TRBJ2-7, with D possibly called TRBD1 or TRBD2 (7 bases each). The CDR3 length is 11 residues. The germline V gene has CDR1 SNHLY and CDR2 FYNNEI. The ends were cut back, 9 bases at V and 5 bases at J, with 11 bases in the middle. Here the CDR3 reads CARGGGNEQYF. CDR3 sequence (DNA): TGTGCCAGGGGAGGGGGCAACGAGCAGTACTTC. Full variable domain (outside the CDR3, taken from reference TRBV2 and TRBJ2-7): EPEVTQTPSHQVTQMGQEVILRCVPISNHLYFYWYRQILGQKVEFLVSFYNNEISEKSEIFDDQFSVERPDGSNFTLKIRSTKLEDSAMYFCARGGGNEQYFGPGTRLTVT.

This clonotype was picked up a small number of times. The V and J genes are TRBV11-2 and TRBJ2-7, with 10 bases that match TRBD2. J was trimmed by 3 bases and V by 8 bases; bases with no gene match: 13. Germline lookup yields CDR1 SGHAT and CDR2 FQNNGV. This CDR3 has 16 amino acids. CDR3 region: CASSQGSGRAGYEQYF. The CDR3 nucleotides read TGTGCCAGCTCTCAGGGGAGCGGGAGGGCTGGCTACGAGCAGTACTTC.

J is TRBJ2-6 and V is TRBV18; D uncertain. Trimming pared 4 bases from V and 2 bases from J, leaving 12 bases between. This CDR3 is 16 amino acids long. Germline V gene data show CDR1 as KGHSH and CDR2 as LQKENI. The CDR3 DNA reads TGTGCCAGCTCACGACCCTCAGAGGCTGGGGCCAACGTCCTGACTTTC. This codes for CASSRPSEAGANVLTF.

This clonotype was seen a few times. CDR3 amino acids: CASSLHRGTEAFF. In DNA form, the CDR3 reads TGTGCCAGCAGCCTACACAGGGGCACTGAAGCTTTCTTT. The rearrangement joins TRBV6-4 to TRBJ1-1; 7 bases line up with TRBD1. The CDR3 is 13 residues long. J lost 4 bases, V lost 6 bases, and 5 bases had no gene match. CDR1 is MRHNA and CDR2 is SNTAGT in the germline V gene.

The chain has TRBV20-1 and TRBJ1-5, with D hard to call. The length of the CDR3 is 14 residues. From germline, CDR1 is DFQATT and CDR2 SNEGSKA (reference sequence). Trimming took off 5 bases at V and 5 bases at J, with 16 bases between the two ends. The CDR3 region is CSAARRYQDQPQHF. The CDR3 DNA follows: TGCAGTGCTGCCCGCAGGTATCAGGATCAGCCCCAGCATTTT.